This T cell receptor (beta chain) was sequenced during a study of T cell repertoires and HLA-DP antigens. Study-wide background: Sorted CD137+CD4+ samples averaged around 200 ng DNA; pre-culture CD4+ samples, around 1,100 ng.

The assay was immunoSEQ multiplex PCR, and TCRdb's table has in-frame clones only and misses some. The sample lists approximately 110,000 clones, over 90% occurring once. Turning to this clone: What it binds is unknown.

Germline CDR1 reads SGHAT; CDR2 reads FQNNGV. The CDR3 contains 15 residues. V lost 1 base to trimming and J lost 1 base, with 10 bases between them. Sequencing was performed on CD4+ T cells from PBMCs. The J gene is TRBJ2-5, the V gene TRBV11-2; no definite D call. This clonotype originated in a woman between 18 and 29 years old in good health and CMV-seronegative. The CDR3: CASSLGRRSQETQYF. The CDR3 DNA reads as TGTGCCAGCAGCTTAGGGAGACGGTCCCAAGAGACCCAGTACTTC.